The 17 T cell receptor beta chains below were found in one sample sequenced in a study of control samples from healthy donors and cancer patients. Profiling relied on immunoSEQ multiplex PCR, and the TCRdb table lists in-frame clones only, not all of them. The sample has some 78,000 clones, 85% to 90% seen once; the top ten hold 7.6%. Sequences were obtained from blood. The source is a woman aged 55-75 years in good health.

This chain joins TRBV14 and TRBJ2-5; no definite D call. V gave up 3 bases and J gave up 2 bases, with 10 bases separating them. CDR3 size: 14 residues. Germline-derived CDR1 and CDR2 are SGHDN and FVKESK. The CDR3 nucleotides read TGTGCCAGCAGCCAGAGGAATTTACAAGAGACCCAGTACTTC. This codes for CASSQRNLQETQYF.

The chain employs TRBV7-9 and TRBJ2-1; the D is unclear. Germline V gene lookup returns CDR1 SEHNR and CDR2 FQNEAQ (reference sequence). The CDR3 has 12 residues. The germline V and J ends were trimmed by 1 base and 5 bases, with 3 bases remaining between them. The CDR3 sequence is CASSLENNEQFF. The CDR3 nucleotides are TGTGCCAGCAGCTTAGAAAACAATGAGCAGTTCTTC. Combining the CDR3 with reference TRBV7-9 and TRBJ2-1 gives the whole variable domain DTGVSQNPRHKITKRGQNVTFRCDPISEHNRLYWYRQTLGQGPEFLTYFQNEAQLEKSRLLSDRFSAERPKGSFSTLEIQRTEQGDSAMYLCASSLENNEQFFGPGTRLTVL.

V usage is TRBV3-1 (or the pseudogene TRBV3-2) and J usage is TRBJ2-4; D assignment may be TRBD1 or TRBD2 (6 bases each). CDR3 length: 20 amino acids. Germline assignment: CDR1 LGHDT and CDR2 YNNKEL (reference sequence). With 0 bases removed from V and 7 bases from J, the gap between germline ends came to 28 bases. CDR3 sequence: CASSQDPPGGPTGSGNIQYF. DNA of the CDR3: TGTGCCAGCAGCCAAGATCCGCCTGGAGGGCCTACAGGGTCGGGGAACATTCAGTACTTC.

The CDR3 loop reads CASSPDRGGQETQYF. The DNA for the CDR3 is TGTGCCAGCAGCCCTGACAGGGGTGGGCAAGAGACCCAGTACTTC. The chain employs TRBV7-2 and TRBJ2-5; 8 bases line up with TRBD1. Germline CDR1 SGHTA, CDR2 FQGNSA. The CDR3 has 15 amino acids. With V trimmed by 5 bases and J by 2 bases, 7 bases remained unmatched.

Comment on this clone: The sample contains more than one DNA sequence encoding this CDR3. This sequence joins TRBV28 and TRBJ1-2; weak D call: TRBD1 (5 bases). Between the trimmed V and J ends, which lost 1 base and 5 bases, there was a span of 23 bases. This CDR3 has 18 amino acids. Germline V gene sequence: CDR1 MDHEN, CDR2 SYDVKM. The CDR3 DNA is TGTGCCAGCAGTTTATTGGGACTGGGGGAGGGTGGGGCGTATGGCTACACCTTC. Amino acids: CASSLLGLGEGGAYGYTF.

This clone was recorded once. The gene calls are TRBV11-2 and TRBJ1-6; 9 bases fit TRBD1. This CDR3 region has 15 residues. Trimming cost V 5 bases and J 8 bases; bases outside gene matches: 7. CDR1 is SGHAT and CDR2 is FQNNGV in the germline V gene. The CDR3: CASSPGTGSYSPLHF. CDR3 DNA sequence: TGTGCCAGCAGCCCTGGGACAGGGTCTTATTCACCCCTCCACTTT.

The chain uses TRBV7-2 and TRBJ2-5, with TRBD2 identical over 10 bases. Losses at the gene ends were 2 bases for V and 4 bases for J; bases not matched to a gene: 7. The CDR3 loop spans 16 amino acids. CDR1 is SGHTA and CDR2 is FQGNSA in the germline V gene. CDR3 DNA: TGTGCCAGCAGCTTATTAGCGGGAGGCGGATTAGAGACCCAGTACTTC. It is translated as CASSLLAGGGLETQYF.

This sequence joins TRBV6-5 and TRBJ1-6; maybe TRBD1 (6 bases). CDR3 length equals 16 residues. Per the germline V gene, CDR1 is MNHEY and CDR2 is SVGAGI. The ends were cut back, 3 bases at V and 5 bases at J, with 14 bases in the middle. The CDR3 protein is CASSYTQGANNSPLHF. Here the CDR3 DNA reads TGTGCCAGCAGTTATACACAGGGCGCGAATAATTCACCCCTCCACTTT.

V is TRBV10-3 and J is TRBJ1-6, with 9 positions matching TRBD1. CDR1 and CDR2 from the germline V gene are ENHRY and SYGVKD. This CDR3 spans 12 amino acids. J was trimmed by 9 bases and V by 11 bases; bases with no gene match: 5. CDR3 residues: CAEGQGGSPLHF. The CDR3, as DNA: TGTGCCGAGGGACAGGGCGGTTCACCCCTCCACTTT.

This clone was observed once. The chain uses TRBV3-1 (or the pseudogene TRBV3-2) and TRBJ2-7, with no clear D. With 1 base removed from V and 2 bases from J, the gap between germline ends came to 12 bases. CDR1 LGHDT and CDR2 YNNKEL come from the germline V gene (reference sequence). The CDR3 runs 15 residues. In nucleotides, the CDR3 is TGTGCCAGCAGCCAAGCGACGGGTTGGGCCTACGAGCAGTACTTC. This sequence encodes CASSQATGWAYEQYF.

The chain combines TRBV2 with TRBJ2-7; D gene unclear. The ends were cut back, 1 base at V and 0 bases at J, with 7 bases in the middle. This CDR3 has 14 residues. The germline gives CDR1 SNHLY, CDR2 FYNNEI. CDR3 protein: CASSEGRLSYEQYF. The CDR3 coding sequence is TGTGCCAGCAGTGAAGGCAGACTCTCCTACGAGCAGTACTTC.

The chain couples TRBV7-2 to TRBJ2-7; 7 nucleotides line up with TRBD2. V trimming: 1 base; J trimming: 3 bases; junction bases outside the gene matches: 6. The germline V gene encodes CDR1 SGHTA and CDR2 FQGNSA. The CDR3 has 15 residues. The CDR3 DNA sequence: TGTGCCAGCAGCTTAGATAGTGGGGGGGGCTACGAGCAGTACTTC. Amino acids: CASSLDSGGGYEQYF.

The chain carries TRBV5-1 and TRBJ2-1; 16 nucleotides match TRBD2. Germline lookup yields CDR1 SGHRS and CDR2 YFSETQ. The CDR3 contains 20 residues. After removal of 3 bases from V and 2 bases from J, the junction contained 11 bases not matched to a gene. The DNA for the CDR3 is TGCGCCAGCAGCTCTCCCGGGACTAGCGGGAGGGTCAGGGCCTACAATGAGCAGTTCTTC. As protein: CASSSPGTSGRVRAYNEQFF. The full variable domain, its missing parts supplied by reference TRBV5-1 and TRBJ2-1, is KAGVTQTPRYLIKTRGQQVTLSCSPISGHRSVSWYQQTPGQGLQFLFEYFSETQRNKGNFPGRFSGRQFSNSRSEMNVSTLELGDSALYLCASSSPGTSGRVRAYNEQFFGPGTRLTVL.

The chain's CDR3 is CASSRTGGHEQYF. The CDR3 DNA is TGTGCCAGCAGCCGGACAGGGGGCCACGAGCAGTACTTC. This chain joins TRBV5-4 and TRBJ2-7, with TRBD1 matching over 11 bases. The germline V gene has CDR1 SGHNT and CDR2 YYREEE (reference sequence). J gave up 5 bases and V 4 bases, and 2 bases lay outside the gene matches. This CDR3 is built from 13 residues.

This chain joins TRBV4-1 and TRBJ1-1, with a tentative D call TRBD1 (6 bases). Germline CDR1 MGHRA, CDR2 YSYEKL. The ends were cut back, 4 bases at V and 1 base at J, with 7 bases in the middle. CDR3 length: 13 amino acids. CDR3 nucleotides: TGCGCCAGCAGCCGGACAGCGAACACTGAAGCTTTCTTT. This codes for CASSRTANTEAFF.

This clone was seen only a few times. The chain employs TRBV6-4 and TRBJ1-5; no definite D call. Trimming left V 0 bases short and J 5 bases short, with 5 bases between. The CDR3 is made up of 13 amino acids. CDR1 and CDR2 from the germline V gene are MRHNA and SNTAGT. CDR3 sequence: CASSDSEDQPQHF. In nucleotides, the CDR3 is TGTGCCAGCAGTGACTCGGAGGATCAGCCCCAGCATTTT.

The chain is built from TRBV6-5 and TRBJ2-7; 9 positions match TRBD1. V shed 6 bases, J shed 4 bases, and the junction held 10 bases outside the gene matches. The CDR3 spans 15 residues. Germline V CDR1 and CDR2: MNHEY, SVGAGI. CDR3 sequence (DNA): TGTGCCAGCAGCAAACCGGGACAGGGTATTTACGAGCAGTACTTC. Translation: CASSKPGQGIYEQYF.